This is a list of T cell receptor beta chains from one sample in a study of CD8+ T cells in alopecia areata. Clones were sequenced by immunoSEQ multiplex PCR, and TCRdb holds only the in-frame ones, with some missing. The profile covers around 170,000 clones, with approximately 50% appearing a single time and about 9.5% taken by the ten largest. This specimen consisted of CD8+ T cells sorted from blood, obtained around week 53, from a patient treated with tofacitinib. The receptors derive from a human donor with alopecia areata. Each CDR3 is given with its conserved first and last residue. The D gene is left open where the match is weak. Some rows mark clone size as missing; the rest say once, few, many or name a class of expanded clone.

CDR3aa: CASSPTGTVEAFF
CDR3nt: TGTGCCAGCAGCCCCACAGGGACCGTTGAAGCTTTCTTT
d_gene: NA
v_gene: TRBV7-8
j_gene: TRBJ1-1
abundance: NA

CDR3aa: CATSSPPGQTQYF
CDR3nt: TGTGCCACCAGCAGCCCCCCAGGGCAGACCCAGTACTTC
d_gene: NA
v_gene: TRBV15
j_gene: TRBJ2-5
abundance: NA

CDR3aa: CASSVGAGGNTEAFF
CDR3nt: TGTGCCAGCAGCGTTGGGGCAGGGGGCAACACTGAAGCTTTCTTT
d_gene: TRBD1
v_gene: TRBV9
j_gene: TRBJ1-1
abundance: NA

CDR3aa: CASSQEGGGNQPQHF
CDR3nt: TGCGCCAGCAGCCAAGAAGGGGGGGGCAATCAGCCCCAGCATTTT
d_gene: NA
v_gene: TRBV4-3
j_gene: TRBJ1-5
abundance: NA

CDR3aa: CAHQWDRAHEQYF
CDR3nt: TGTGCCCATCAGTGGGACAGGGCGCACGAGCAGTACTTC
d_gene: TRBD1
v_gene: TRBV10-3
j_gene: TRBJ2-7
abundance: few

CDR3aa: CAHGTAYEQYF
CDR3nt: TGTGCCCACGGGACAGCCTACGAGCAGTACTTC
d_gene: TRBD1
v_gene: TRBV10-3
j_gene: TRBJ2-7
abundance: few

CDR3aa: CASSPGTGITNEKLFF
CDR3nt: TGTGCCAGCAGCCCCGGGACAGGGATAACTAATGAAAAACTGTTTTTT
d_gene: TRBD1
v_gene: TRBV7-9
j_gene: TRBJ1-4
abundance: few

CDR3aa: CASSSGQGFNEQYF
CDR3nt: TGTGCCAGCAGTTCGGGACAGGGGTTCAACGAGCAGTACTTC
d_gene: TRBD1
v_gene: TRBV27
j_gene: TRBJ2-7
abundance: few

CDR3aa: CASTEPGTGAVYGYTF
CDR3nt: TGTGCCAGCACCGAACCCGGGACAGGAGCTGTCTATGGCTACACCTTC
d_gene: TRBD1
v_gene: TRBV27
j_gene: TRBJ1-2
abundance: NA

CDR3aa: CASSTGDTTTGELFF
CDR3nt: TGTGCCAGCAGCACCGGGGACACCACGACCGGGGAGCTGTTTTTT
d_gene: NA
v_gene: TRBV6-5
j_gene: TRBJ2-2
abundance: few

CDR3aa: CASSEAERDVPQYF
CDR3nt: TGTGCCAGCAGTGAAGCGGAAAGGGACGTCCCCCAGTACTTC
d_gene: NA
v_gene: TRBV6-1
j_gene: TRBJ2-5
abundance: NA

CDR3aa: CASSQDTAYNEQFF
CDR3nt: TGTGCCAGCTCCCAGGACACGGCCTACAATGAGCAGTTCTTC
d_gene: NA
v_gene: TRBV14
j_gene: TRBJ2-1
abundance: NA

CDR3aa: CASSLGGGQDYGYTF
CDR3nt: TGTGCCAGCAGCTTAGGTGGGGGACAGGACTATGGCTACACCTTC
d_gene: TRBD1
v_gene: TRBV7-2
j_gene: TRBJ1-2
abundance: NA

CDR3aa: CASSPLTGNNEQFF
CDR3nt: TGTGCCAGCTCACCTCTTACTGGAAACAATGAGCAGTTCTTC
d_gene: NA
v_gene: TRBV18
j_gene: TRBJ2-1
abundance: few

CDR3aa: CASSPWTEHYEQYF
CDR3nt: TGTGCCAGCAGCCCGTGGACAGAGCACTACGAGCAGTACTTC
d_gene: NA
v_gene: TRBV5-4
j_gene: TRBJ2-7
abundance: few

CDR3aa: CASGEDRGHEQYF
CDR3nt: TGTGCTAGTGGTGAGGACAGGGGCCACGAGCAGTACTTC
d_gene: TRBD1
v_gene: TRBV12-5
j_gene: TRBJ2-7
abundance: NA

CDR3aa: CSALTAGAWGYTF
CDR3nt: TGCAGCGCCTTGACAGCCGGGGCGTGGGGCTACACCTTC
d_gene: NA
v_gene: TRBV29-1
j_gene: TRBJ1-2
abundance: NA

CDR3aa: CASKPGHGPQGYTF
CDR3nt: TGTGCCAGCAAACCAGGACACGGCCCCCAGGGCTACACCTTC
d_gene: NA
v_gene: TRBV7-9
j_gene: TRBJ1-2
abundance: NA

CDR3aa: CSVPAGYGYTF
CDR3nt: TGCAGCGTTCCGGCCGGCTATGGCTACACCTTC
d_gene: NA
v_gene: TRBV29-1
j_gene: TRBJ1-2
abundance: NA

CDR3aa: CASSSHSTYEQYF
CDR3nt: TGTGCCAGCAGCTCCCACTCTACCTACGAGCAGTACTTC
d_gene: NA
v_gene: TRBV5-4
j_gene: TRBJ2-7
abundance: medium-sized